Reported below is one TCR beta chain. Enrollment of patients from Seattle took place during active infection, with longitudinal follow-up. Under the authors' procedure: Reference gene primer amplification gave estimated nucleated cell counts. Some clones are missing from TCRdb's copy, which holds only in-frame ones; the method was immunoSEQ multiplex PCR. V and J calls and clone size are as listed in that table; D and trimming were resolved from the DNA. The table has roughly 300,000 clones, roughly 90% seen once. Germline V gives CDR1 MNHNS, CDR2 SASEGT. V lost 2 bases and J lost 4, with 9 bases in between. The CDR3 is made up of 14 amino acids. This sample was included in a study of blood T cell repertoires in COVID-19. The wider study: Acute and convalescent COVID-19 specimens originated in the United States, Italy and Spain. T cells, B-cell-depleted T cells, or PBMCs provided the cDNA or gDNA that served as material.

The chain is built from TRBV6-1 and TRBJ1-5; D call uncertain. Sequenced: peripheral blood. This clonotype was sampled from a woman aged 25 to 39 with COVID-19, enrolled during active disease. In DNA, the CDR3 is TGTGCCAGCAGTGAATACGGTCTGAATCAGCCCCAGCATTTT. The encoded protein is CASSEYGLNQPQHF.